This T cell receptor beta chain is from a study of cytomegalovirus exposure and HLA in healthy donors. Study background: Counted in an early data release were 65 million to 100 million unique TCRs from HLA-typed donors.

General study points: In a later analysis, HLA-associated beta chains showed higher expansion and lower generation probabilities than comparable chains. Trimming of TCR beta V- and J-genes showed a link, identified in a later analysis, to a missense DCLRE1C variant.

In the case of this clone: The antigen remains unidentified.

CDR3 length: 16 residues. The germline V gene has CDR1 MGHRA and CDR2 YSYEKL. V lost 0 bases, J lost 3 bases, and 12 bases lay in between. Researchers ran the PCR with 60 Vbeta and 13 Jbeta primers. Sequencing was performed with immunoSEQ multiplex PCR; in TCRdb, only in-frame clones are kept and a portion is missing. The repertoire holds 60,000 to 70,000 clones, over 70% seen once, with over 7% in the top ten. This chain uses TRBV4-1 with TRBJ1-3; no reliable D call. The clonotype was recovered from a man between 60 and 75 years old in good health and CMV-seropositive. Specimen: PBMCs. In DNA form, the CDR3 reads TGCGCCAGCAGCCAAGACTTCCGGAGTCTTGGAAACACCATATATTTT. Residues: CASSQDFRSLGNTIYF.